The 13 T cell receptor beta chains in this list originate from one sample, sequenced in a study of long-term antiretroviral therapy in people with HIV. Running of the v3.0 immunoSEQ assay took place at survey level. Clones were read by immunoSEQ multiplex PCR, and TCRdb kept only the in-frame ones, dropping some. Of under 50,000 clones in the sample, roughly 85% were seen once. This sample comprised unsorted PBMCs, obtained 3.1 years after starting antiretroviral therapy. All receptors come from a woman aged 45 to 65 with HIV.

This clone was detected only once. The V and J genes are TRBV14 and TRBJ2-7; 12 nucleotides line up with TRBD2. Germline assignment: CDR1 SGHDN and CDR2 FVKESK. V shed 3 bases, J shed 0 bases, and the junction held 6 bases outside the gene matches. The CDR3 has 17 amino acids. The CDR3 DNA follows: TGTGCCAGCAGCCACACTAGCGGGGGGACGAGCTCCTACGAGCAGTACTTC. Amino acid sequence: CASSHTSGGTSSYEQYF.

CDR3 region: CASSQERALAVHEQYF. Here the CDR3 DNA reads TGTGCCAGCAGCCAAGAACGTGCGCTAGCGGTTCACGAGCAGTACTTC. The chain couples TRBV14 to TRBJ2-7; 7 bases are a match to TRBD2. With V trimmed by 0 bases and J by 5 bases, 10 bases remained unmatched. CDR1 is SGHDN, CDR2 FVKESK, per germline. The CDR3 covers 16 residues.

The rearrangement joins TRBV5-4 to TRBJ1-6, with 10 nucleotides matching TRBD1. With V trimmed by 3 bases and J by 8 bases, 5 bases remained unmatched. This CDR3 is built from 15 residues. Germline V gene data show CDR1 as SGHNT and CDR2 as YYREEE (reference sequence). CDR3 amino acids: CASSSRDRGYSPLHF. The DNA for the CDR3 is TGTGCCAGCAGCTCTCGGGACAGGGGCTATTCACCCCTCCACTTT.

This clone was seen a few times. The chain carries TRBV27 and TRBJ2-3; 8 nucleotides align to TRBD1. Germline loops: CDR1 MNHEY, CDR2 SMNVEV (reference sequence). CDR3 length: 16 residues. Trimming removed 2 bases from V and 3 bases from J; junction bases left unmatched: 7. In DNA form, the CDR3 reads TGTGCCAGCAGTTTAACTCCAGGGGGCGTTACAGATACGCAGTATTTT. This encodes CASSLTPGGVTDTQYF.

The chain uses TRBV5-4 and TRBJ2-5; 8 nucleotides line up with TRBD1. CDR3 length equals 15 residues. CDR1 and CDR2 (germline): SGHNT, YYREEE (reference sequence). V dropped 3 bases and J dropped 2; count of bases not matched to a gene: 6. The CDR3 loop is CASSSGGAGQETQYF. In nucleotides, the CDR3 is TGTGCCAGCAGCTCAGGGGGCGCGGGGCAAGAGACCCAGTACTTC.

The chain recombines TRBV2 with TRBJ1-2; no clear D. V was pared by 2 bases and J by 8 bases, with 3 bases between. This CDR3 has 10 residues. The germline CDR1 and CDR2 sequences are SNHLY and FYNNEI. As DNA, the CDR3 is TGTGCCAGCAGTGAACGGGGCTACACCTTC. Its protein is CASSERGYTF. Filled out from reference TRBV2 and TRBJ1-2, the complete variable domain reads EPEVTQTPSHQVTQMGQEVILRCVPISNHLYFYWYRQILGQKVEFLVSFYNNEISEKSEIFDDQFSVERPDGSNFTLKIRSTKLEDSAMYFCASSERGYTFGSGTRLTVV.

J is TRBJ2-2 and V is TRBV27; 7 bases agree with TRBD1. Germline loops: CDR1 MNHEY, CDR2 SMNVEV (reference sequence). V shed 4 bases, J shed 5 bases, and the junction held 10 bases outside the gene matches. The CDR3 is 16 residues long. The CDR3 protein is CASSSEGARVTGELFF. Written as DNA, the CDR3 is TGTGCCAGCAGTTCAGAGGGGGCGCGTGTAACCGGGGAGCTGTTTTTT.

This chain joins TRBV11-2 and TRBJ2-7, with a possible D match to TRBD2 (5 bases). Looked up from germline, CDR1 is SGHAT and CDR2 is FQNNGV. The CDR3 totals 14 residues. Trimming pared 2 bases from V and 2 bases from J, leaving 10 bases between. In nucleotides, the CDR3 is TGTGCCAGCAGCTTACCAGAGGGAGCCTACGAGCAGTACTTC. Its protein is CASSLPEGAYEQYF.

V is TRBV18 and J is TRBJ2-2; weak D call: TRBD2 (6 bases). Germline loops: CDR1 KGHSH, CDR2 LQKENI. The CDR3 is 15 amino acids. The V gene lost 3 bases and the J gene lost 6 bases, with 14 bases spanning the gap. The CDR3 DNA sequence: TGTGCCAGCTCACCGGGGCCAAGGGAGGCCGGGGAGCTGTTTTTT. Translation: CASSPGPREAGELFF.

V is TRBV10-3 and J is TRBJ1-5; D remains unclear. V lost 4 bases to trimming and J lost 7 bases, with 11 bases between them. This CDR3 comprises 13 residues. The V gene's germline CDR1 is ENHRY and CDR2 SYGVKD. The CDR3 here is CAISGDGNQPQHF. Here the CDR3 DNA reads TGTGCCATCAGTGGTGACGGGAACCAGCCCCAGCATTTT.

This clone was recorded a few times. The J gene is TRBJ1-2, the V gene TRBV30; D not certain. This CDR3 spans 11 amino acids. Deletions cut 2 bases from V and 5 bases from J, with 6 bases between. Germline V CDR1 and CDR2: GTSNPN, SVGIG (reference sequence). The CDR3 region has the DNA TGTGCCTGGAGTACAGATTATGGCTACACCTTC. Residues: CAWSTDYGYTF.

The rearrangement uses TRBV25-1 and TRBJ1-1; no firm D call. CDR1 is MGHDK, CDR2 SYGVNS, per germline. CDR3 length equals 15 residues. Trimming shortened V by 6 bases and J by 0 bases, and 14 bases separated the two germline ends. The CDR3 protein is CASRAAGTMNTEAFF. The CDR3 coding sequence is TGTGCCAGCAGGGCAGCGGGAACCATGAACACTGAAGCTTTCTTT.

The genes are TRBV5-6 and TRBJ1-5, with D hard to call. The germline V and J ends were trimmed by 1 base and 5 bases, with 7 bases remaining between them. CDR3 length: 13 amino acids. CDR1 is SGHDT, CDR2 YYEEEE, per germline. This CDR3 is CASSLPGDQPQHF. The CDR3, as DNA: TGTGCCAGCAGCTTGCCGGGTGATCAGCCCCAGCATTTT.